Listed here is a single T cell receptor (beta chain). What it recognizes is unknown. The template for TCR beta VDJ and CDR3 sequence profiling was genomic DNA. MiXCR, run by TCRdb on the reads, gives a single entry per CDR3 protein. The sample shows around 430,000 distinct CDR3 sequences, around 33% of them seen only once. The data were obtained in a study of CD8+CD57+ T cells in acquired aplastic anemia. Study information: The sorted CD4+ and CD8+ cells yielded an average around 3.4 ug of DNA. Regarding the study as a whole: Patients and controls shared twenty-nine CD8+ CDR3 sequences, which appeared highly expressed in patients and within their immunodominant clones.

The authors sequenced patients whose flow cytometry had shown CD8+CD57+ cell expansion. At the time of blood sampling, patients had not yet received any therapy. Germline V gives CDR1 SGHRS, CDR2 YFSETQ. With V trimmed by 2 bases and J by 7 bases, 9 bases remained unmatched. This CDR3 is 15 amino acids long. The sample was sorted CD4+, CD8+, or CD8+CD57+ T cells (not recorded which) from PBMCs. The chain carries TRBV5-1 and TRBJ2-7, with 10 nucleotides matching TRBD1. This TCR was sampled from a human donor with aplastic anemia. The CDR3 DNA sequence: TGCGCCAGCAGCTTCGGCGGGACAGGGGCGGAGGAGCAGTACTTC. This codes for CASSFGGTGAEEQYF. The variable domain in full, with the rest retrieved from reference TRBV5-1 and TRBJ2-7, is KAGVTQTPRYLIKTRGQQVTLSCSPISGHRSVSWYQQTPGQGLQFLFEYFSETQRNKGNFPGRFSGRQFSNSRSEMNVSTLELGDSALYLCASSFGGTGAEEQYFGPGTRLTVT.